Below are 25 T cell receptor beta chains sequenced from a single sample in a study of post-analysis software for immune sequencing data. Points from the study as a whole: When patients were compared with controls, a handful of TRBV segments were more frequent, TRBV5-6, TRBV5-1 and TRBV20-1 among them.

Prepared libraries of TCR beta cDNA carried unique molecular identifiers. A single record per CDR3 protein comes from TCRdb applying MiXCR to the PCR reads. The sample contains about 570,000 distinct CDR3 sequences, around a third of which appear only once. Their antigens remain unidentified. The sample comprised blood. These receptors were taken from a girl between 2 and 17 years old with multiple sclerosis.

This sequence joins TRBV6-2 or TRBV6-3 and TRBJ2-5; TRBD2 agrees at 16 bases. Germline CDR1 reads MNHEY; CDR2 reads SVGEGT. The CDR3 sequence is 14 residues long. The junction had 7 bases not matched to a gene; V was cut back by 5 bases and J by 13 bases. This CDR3 is CASSRGLAGGMAYF. The CDR3, as DNA: TGTGCCAGCAGTCGGGGACTAGCGGGGGGGATGGCGTACTTC.

This clonotype was seen only a few times. The chain carries TRBV9 and TRBJ1-5, with D tentatively TRBD1 (5 bases). From germline, CDR1 is SGDLS and CDR2 YYNGEE. The CDR3 is 15 amino acids. Trimming removed 7 bases at V and 0 bases at J, with 14 bases between. CDR3: CASAGGSSSNQPQHF. The DNA for the CDR3 is TGTGCCAGCGCCGGGGGGTCTTCTAGCAATCAGCCCCAGCATTTT.

The sample holds one count of this clonotype. V gene TRBV20-1 combines with J gene TRBJ2-1; TRBD1 matches at 11 bases. CDR3 size: 12 residues. Germline V lookup: CDR1 DFQATT, CDR2 SNEGSKA (reference sequence). J gave up 10 bases and V 7 bases, and 6 bases lay outside the gene matches. The CDR3 region is CSVGQGAEEQFF. As DNA, the CDR3 is TGCAGTGTCGGACAGGGGGCGGAGGAGCAGTTCTTC.

This clonotype has more than one count but fewer than ten. CDR3 protein: CASSPGVAGANQETQYF. CDR3 in DNA: TGCGCCAGCAGCCCAGGCGTCGCGGGGGCCAACCAAGAGACCCAGTACTTC. This chain connects TRBV5-1 to TRBJ2-5; TRBD2 might be the D (7 bases). CDR1 and CDR2 (germline): SGHRS, YFSETQ. Trimming took 4 bases from V and 0 from J, leaving 19 bases between them. The CDR3 contains 17 residues. Combining the CDR3 with reference TRBV5-1 and TRBJ2-5 gives the whole variable domain KAGVTQTPRYLIKTRGQQVTLSCSPISGHRSVSWYQQTPGQGLQFLFEYFSETQRNKGNFPGRFSGRQFSNSRSEMNVSTLELGDSALYLCASSPGVAGANQETQYFGPGTRLLVL.

This chain uses TRBV20-1 with TRBJ1-5; D is undetermined. This CDR3 has 12 residues. Germline loops: CDR1 DFQATT, CDR2 SNEGSKA (reference sequence). The V gene lost 5 bases and the J gene lost 4 bases, with 9 bases spanning the gap. For the CDR3, the DNA is TGCAGTGCTGACCGGGAAAATCAGCCCCAGCATTTT. This gives the protein CSADRENQPQHF.

This clonotype was detected only a few times. The rearrangement links TRBV28 to TRBJ2-1; D possibly corresponds to TRBD2 (5 bases). Germline V lookup: CDR1 MDHEN, CDR2 SYDVKM. The CDR3 loop spans 14 amino acids. V lost 3 bases and J lost 10, with 16 bases in between. The CDR3 sequence: CASSLEETGSEQFF. CDR3 nucleotides: TGTGCCAGCAGTTTGGAAGAAACGGGGTCCGAGCAGTTCTTC.

In DNA, the CDR3 is TGCAGCGTTGCGGTTGGCACTGAAGCTTTCTTT. It is translated as CSVAVGTEAFF. The rearrangement links TRBV29-1 to TRBJ1-1; no clear D. V lost 4 bases, J lost 4 bases, and 7 bases lay in between. Germline CDR1 SQVTM, CDR2 ANQGSEA. This CDR3 spans 11 amino acids.

This clonotype was observed once. This chain's CDR3 is CASRSGGVNTGELFF. As DNA, the CDR3 is TGTGCCAGCAGGAGCGGGGGGGTAAACACCGGGGAGCTGTTTTTT. The V gene is TRBV28, the J gene TRBJ2-2; 10 bases map to TRBD2. After removal of 6 bases from V and 2 bases from J, the junction contained 3 bases not matched to a gene. In germline, CDR1 is MDHEN, CDR2 SYDVKM. The CDR3 is made up of 15 amino acids.

This clonotype was seen a handful of times. The chain employs TRBV13 and TRBJ2-3; 9 bases fit TRBD2. This CDR3 comprises 16 residues. V trimming: 6 bases; J trimming: 4 bases; junction bases outside the gene matches: 11. Germline lookup yields CDR1 PRHDT and CDR2 FYEKMQ (reference sequence). CDR3 coding DNA: TGTGCCAGCAGTTTCCGGACTAGCGTTGGGGCAGATACGCAGTATTTT. Translating it yields CASSFRTSVGADTQYF.

This clonotype appeared a single time. A much bigger clone sits one base away, suggesting this may be a read error. This sequence joins TRBV5-6 and TRBJ2-3; 8 bases line up with TRBD2. Looked up from germline, CDR1 is SGHDT and CDR2 is YYEEEE. The V gene end was trimmed by 1 base and the J gene end by 1 base; junction bases not matched to a gene: 2. The CDR3 length is 15 residues. CDR3 in DNA: TGTGCCAGCAGCTTGATCGGGGGGGGCACAGATACGCAGTATTTT. Protein sequence: CASSLIGGGTDTQYF.

This sequence joins TRBV20-1 and TRBJ1-1; 7 nucleotides agree with TRBD1. The CDR3 consists of 16 residues. Germline V gene data show CDR1 as DFQATT and CDR2 as SNEGSKA (reference sequence). Germline trimming cut 5 bases from V and 6 bases from J; bases unmatched to any gene: 18. In DNA form, the CDR3 reads TGCAGTGCTGAACCGACAGGGCCCCTACCAACCGCTGAAGCTTTCTTT. It translates to CSAEPTGPLPTAEAFF.

The chain combines TRBV5-5 with TRBJ2-6; 7 nucleotides agree with TRBD1. With 2 bases clipped from V and 4 bases from J, the junction kept 3 bases outside the gene matches. Germline assignment: CDR1 SGHKS and CDR2 YYEKEE (reference sequence). The CDR3 is 15 residues long. This CDR3 is CASSLQGWGANVLTF. For the CDR3, the DNA is TGTGCCAGCAGCTTACAGGGGTGGGGGGCCAACGTCCTGACTTTC.

V usage is TRBV20-1 and J usage is TRBJ2-7, with 10 bases matching TRBD2. CDR3 length equals 16 residues. The germline V gene encodes CDR1 DFQATT and CDR2 SNEGSKA (reference sequence). The V gene end was trimmed by 2 bases and the J gene end by 5 bases; junction bases not matched to a gene: 12. The CDR3 protein is CSARSRLAGQRDEQYF. Written as DNA, the CDR3 is TGCAGTGCTAGATCCCGACTAGCGGGCCAACGGGACGAGCAGTACTTC.

The V gene is TRBV20-1, the J gene TRBJ2-1; 8 bases fit TRBD2. The J call may be wrong; the DNA end is better matched by TRBJ2-7. CDR3 length: 17 residues. CDR1 and CDR2 from the germline V gene are DFQATT and SNEGSKA (reference sequence). The CDR3 spells CSARALTSVGTYNEQYF. In DNA, the CDR3 is TGCAGTGCTAGGGCCCTGACTAGCGTCGGGACCTACAATGAGCAGTACTTC.

V and J are TRBV7-9 and TRBJ2-5; 10 bases fit TRBD2. Trimming at V came to 1 base and at J to 2 bases, leaving 4 bases not matched to a gene. In germline, CDR1 is SEHNR, CDR2 FQNEAQ (reference sequence). The CDR3 length is 16 residues. The CDR3 spells CASSLGPSGGQETQYF. The CDR3 DNA is TGTGCCAGCAGCTTAGGACCTAGCGGGGGACAAGAGACCCAGTACTTC.

This clonotype was found many times. The chain recombines TRBV27 with TRBJ1-6, with no clear D. This CDR3 has 16 amino acids. Germline CDR1 MNHEY, CDR2 SMNVEV (reference sequence). With 4 bases removed from V and 4 bases from J, the gap between germline ends came to 14 bases. The CDR3 DNA follows: TGTGCCAGCAGTTCGCAGCGTACAGTGTATAATTCACCCCTCCACTTT. Amino acid sequence: CASSSQRTVYNSPLHF.

This clonotype was recorded a few times. The chain joins TRBV10-3 to TRBJ1-6, with 9 bases identical to TRBD1. The CDR3 runs 15 residues. Germline V gene data show CDR1 as ENHRY and CDR2 as SYGVKD. With V trimmed by 4 bases and J by 5 bases, 3 bases remained unmatched. In nucleotides, the CDR3 is TGTGCCATCAGTGCAGGGACAGGGAATAATTCACCCCTCCACTTT. It is translated as CAISAGTGNNSPLHF.

This clonotype was seen a few times. The chain is built from TRBV5-1 and TRBJ1-2; D may be TRBD1 (6 bases). V lost 0 bases and J 5 bases, leaving 11 bases between the germline ends. The CDR3 sequence is 14 residues long. Germline-derived CDR1 and CDR2 are SGHRS and YFSETQ. CDR3 sequence reads: CASSLGVQGYGYTF. The CDR3 DNA follows: TGCGCCAGCAGCTTGGGAGTACAGGGTTATGGCTACACCTTC.

This clonotype was picked up a small number of times. CDR3 nucleotides: TGCAGTGCTAGTCGGACAGGGTTGTTGGACTACACCTTC. This encodes CSASRTGLLDYTF. The chain carries TRBV20-1 and TRBJ1-2; 8 bases line up with TRBD1. The CDR3 has 13 amino acids. With 3 bases clipped from V and 10 bases from J, the junction kept 10 bases outside the gene matches. Per the germline V gene, CDR1 is DFQATT and CDR2 is SNEGSKA (reference sequence).

This rearrangement joins TRBV29-1 to TRBJ2-1; a possible D gene is TRBD1 (6 bases). Trimming cost V 7 bases and J 12 bases, with 16 bases left between them. This CDR3 has 11 amino acids. The germline gives CDR1 SQVTM, CDR2 ANQGSEA. The CDR3 bases are TGCAGCGCTACCGACAGGATGAGGCAGTTCTTC. This codes for CSATDRMRQFF.

This clonotype came up a few times. V and J are TRBV20-1 and TRBJ2-7; 7 bases agree with TRBD2. CDR3 length equals 14 residues. Germline lookup yields CDR1 DFQATT and CDR2 SNEGSKA (reference sequence). Unmatched junction bases numbered 4, after V lost 0 bases and J lost 2 bases. In DNA, the CDR3 is TGCAGTGCTAGAGATGGCGGACTAGCCTACGAGCAGTACTTC. Protein: CSARDGGLAYEQYF.

This clonotype has only a few counts. The chain joins TRBV5-1 to TRBJ2-7; D call uncertain. This CDR3 spans 11 amino acids. The germline V and J ends were trimmed by 4 bases and 7 bases, with 9 bases remaining between them. Germline assignment: CDR1 SGHRS and CDR2 YFSETQ. The CDR3: CASSTGREQYF. As DNA, the CDR3 is TGCGCCAGCAGCACCGGCCGTGAGCAGTACTTC.

This clonotype came up a few times. J is TRBJ2-1 and V is TRBV10-3; D is ambiguous. The CDR3 contains 13 residues. Trimming took off 7 bases at V and 0 bases at J, with 7 bases between the two ends. Germline V gene sequence: CDR1 ENHRY, CDR2 SYGVKD. The CDR3 sequence is CAITSSSYNEQFF. The CDR3 nucleotides are TGTGCCATCACATCGAGCTCCTACAATGAGCAGTTCTTC.

Note on this clonotype: The junction departs from germline at one end; a sequencing error may be responsible. The rearrangement links TRBV5-1 to TRBJ1-4; perhaps TRBD1 as D (6 bases). The CDR3 sequence is 15 residues long. Germline V lookup: CDR1 SGHRS, CDR2 YFSETQ. The DNA for the CDR3 is TGCGCCAGCAGCGTCCCAGGGGTGTCTAATGAAAGACTGTTTTTT. Protein product: CASSVPGVSNERLFF.

This clonotype has a handful of counts. This chain connects TRBV25-1 to TRBJ1-5; possible D gene TRBD1, 5 bases. From germline, CDR1 is MGHDK and CDR2 SYGVNS. The V gene lost 2 bases and the J gene lost 9 bases, with 8 bases spanning the gap. The CDR3 length is 12 residues. The CDR3 region is CASSEHGGPQHF. CDR3 nucleotide sequence: TGTGCCAGCAGTGAACACGGGGGGCCCCAGCATTTT.